This T cell receptor (beta chain) comes out of a study of T cell repertoires in cytomegalovirus infection (dated by TCRdb to the late 2010s). Regarding the complete study: Donor HLA type was relevant to the analysis, as public TCR beta signatures indicated carriage of CMV infection together with the matching HLA type.

Of note for this clonotype: Its antigen is unknown. No base-level quality is on record; no much larger clone is a single base apart.

From the cysteine up to the phenylalanine, the CDR3 has a length of 15 residues. Of the read, only the CDR3 DNA is kept; its 45 bases are in frame from base 1. Per the germline V gene, LGHNT is the CDR1 and FRNRAP is the CDR2. V and J lose 1 base and 4 bases, and a span of 11 bases separates them. This sample was sequenced with an Illumina HiSeq 1500. TCRdb ran its own pipeline on the public reads, namely fastp trimming at Q25 and MiXCR clone calling, and kept in-frame beta chains. Rows merge per CDR3 protein into single entries with the most common DNA and genes. The sample table contains 230,000 or so distinct CDR3 sequences; only one count was recorded for 17% of them. Around half of the sample is taken by the ten largest. General findings and caveats noted by the study authors: The ex vivo response was dominated by HLA-C-restricted CMV-specific TCR beta clonotypes, and the single most frequent clonotype in two of eight donors was supplied by these HLA-C-restricted clonotypes. Carriers of CMV infection plus the relevant HLA type were discriminated by the cumulative frequency of public TCR beta family members in the study cohort and in an independent 352-donor cohort.

The V and J segments used are TRBV12-5 and TRBJ2-1, and TRBD2 may be the D gene, going by 5 matching bases. Sequencing input: CD8+ T cells from PBMCs. The sequence was obtained from a human donor in good health (CMV status not recorded). Some clones in this sample may be carry-over from other donors' samples. The DNA sequence follows: TGTGCTAGTGGTTTGGGGACGGGATGGTACAATGAGCAGTTCTTC. Its protein product is CASGLGTGWYNEQFF.